The entry below describes one T cell receptor beta chain. This clonotype was observed a few times. There is no known antigen for this receptor. The input lacks base qualities; no much larger clone sits a single base away. The data originate from a study of T-cell memory formation after mild COVID-19 (dated by TCRdb to 2020 to 2023). In the study overall: TCR sequence clusters from the two donors were found to be largely donor specific. Two young, previously healthy adult volunteers made up the cohort, one male and one female. In two donors, T-cell clones that expanded and contracted after mild COVID-19 were followed by sequencing TCRalpha and TCRbeta repertoires longitudinally.

What the study reported, not specific to this receptor: The second-wave clones that peaked on day 37 were not confirmed to be SARS-CoV-2 specific. Contracting CD4+ clones were found mainly in CM and EM memory subsets, while CD8+ clones were enriched in EMRA. The study covered only a couple of mild cases, and larger cohorts including severe cases with pre-infection samples were considered necessary. Some responding clones were detected in pre-infection memory, which suggested that pre-existing cross-reactive memory T cells had joined the SARS-CoV-2 response. Clones that contracted from day 15 to 85 showed balanced CD4/CD8 phenotypes, whereas a second wave of clones that expanded from day 15 to 37 leaned towards CD4+.

Ficoll-Paque density gradient centrifugation was the method used to isolate PBMCs. This sample was sequenced with an Illumina NovaSeq 6000. TCRalpha and TCRbeta cDNA libraries were built by 5'RACE with constant-segment primers, adding sample barcodes and unique molecular identifiers. RNA was extracted from every sample with Trizol reagent. Libraries were amplified in two PCR steps, with a second sample barcode and Illumina TruSeq adapters added in the second step. Sequencing of libraries was performed on an Illumina NovaSeq with 2 x 150 bp paired-end reads. As for the authors' bioinformatics: Demultiplexing of reads and collapsing into UMI-guided consensus sequences were performed with migec v1.2.7. Using mixcr v2.1.11, UMI consensuses were aligned to TRA and TRB V and J templates and then assembled into clonotypes. A clonotype was counted as expanded or contracted only if both edgeR and NoisET called the change significant, with noise models trained on biological replicates. For edgeR calls, the cutoffs were a false discovery rate-adjusted p below 0.01 and a log2 fold-change threshold of 1. As an exploratory analysis of dynamics, max-normalized trajectories of the 1000 most abundant clonotypes were examined with PCA combined with hierarchical clustering. Separately sequenced CD4+ and CD8+ repertoires were used to assign a CD4 or CD8 phenotype to each responding clone. TCRdb handled the public reads itself, with Q25 trimming in fastp and clone calling in MiXCR, and kept productive beta chains. Rows with a matching CDR3 protein are joined into one entry that keeps the most common DNA and genes. The V and J calls come from TCRdb's annotation, not from the publication. For this sample the table gives about 250,000 distinct CDR3 sequences, of which approximately 16% were detected only once. The top ten hold around 3.4% of the sample.

Source material: PBMCs or a T cell subset sorted from them (not recorded which). The source is a man aged 18 to 30 who had mild COVID-19 (a few samples of this study predate the infection). The sample titles of this study are shuffled in the database, so cell type and time point are left out; the donor was told from shared clones.

The DNA sequence is given as TGTGCCAGCTCACCGCAGGCTGATGGCTACACCTTC. Translated, it reads CASSPQADGYTF. Recombination joined TRBV18 with TRBJ1-2; a confident D gene designation cannot be given. The junction shows trimming of 3 bases on V and 6 bases on J, plus 8 bases between the germline ends. Inclusive of the bounding cysteine and phenylalanine, the CDR3 is 12 residues long. The read is trimmed to its CDR3 DNA, 36 bases read in frame from base 1. CDR1 KGHSH and CDR2 LQKENI are derived from the germline V gene. Here the CDR3 is joined to the reference TRBV18 and TRBJ1-2 genes, and the full variable domain is: NAGVMQNPRHLVRRRGQEARLRCSPMKGHSHVYWYRQLPEEGLKFMVYLQKENIIDESGMPKERFSAEFPKEGPSILRIQQVVRGDSAAYFCASSPQADGYTFGSGTRLTVV.